The 17 T cell receptor beta chains given below trace back to one sample, sequenced in a study of blood T cells in healthy people across ages. Combining a sample-barcoded 5' primer with a J-beta primer mix, a second PCR ran for about 7 to 11 cycles. TCRdb re-called the 5' RACE reads with MiXCR, one entry per CDR3 protein. The table shows a few hundred thousand distinct CDR3 sequences, with about 29% occurring only once. The sample also formed part of further work on T cells of mothers and their children.

The material sequenced was blood. The receptors were gathered from a boy aged 2 to 10 in good health.

The table lists this clonotype with a few counts. The genes are TRBV10-3 and TRBJ1-1; 10 bases are shared with TRBD1. The CDR3 has 15 amino acids. From germline, CDR1 is ENHRY and CDR2 SYGVKD. After removal of 7 bases from V and 0 bases from J, the junction contained 5 bases not matched to a gene. This CDR3 reads CAITQGQGVNTEAFF. CDR3 nucleotides: TGTGCCATCACTCAAGGACAGGGGGTGAACACTGAAGCTTTCTTT.

The chain recombines TRBV28 with TRBJ1-5, with 7 bases matching TRBD1. The CDR3 consists of 15 residues. With 3 bases clipped from V and 7 bases from J, the junction kept 9 bases outside the gene matches. The V gene's germline CDR1 is MDHEN and CDR2 SYDVKM. CDR3 sequence: CASSFGGRGKQPQHF. CDR3 nucleotides: TGTGCCAGCAGTTTTGGAGGCAGGGGGAAACAGCCCCAGCATTTT. The full variable domain, rest sourced from reference TRBV28 and TRBJ1-5, is DVKVTQSSRYLVKRTGEKVFLECVQDMDHENMFWYRQDPGLGLRLIYFSYDVKMKEKGDIPEGYSVSREKKERFSLILESASTNQTSMYLCASSFGGRGKQPQHFGDGTRLSIL.

This chain uses TRBV6-6 with TRBJ2-7; 10 bases fit TRBD1. The V gene's germline CDR1 is MNHNY and CDR2 SVGAGI (reference sequence). The CDR3 runs to 15 residues. V trimming: 3 bases; J trimming: 5 bases; junction bases outside the gene matches: 7. The CDR3 region is CASSYGTGAHNEQYF. CDR3 DNA: TGTGCCAGCAGTTATGGGACAGGGGCGCACAACGAGCAGTACTTC.

This chain uses TRBV25-1 with TRBJ2-7; 8 positions match TRBD2. V trimming: 10 bases; J trimming: 0 bases; junction bases outside the gene matches: 5. The CDR3 has 13 amino acids. In germline, CDR1 is MGHDK, CDR2 SYGVNS. The CDR3 here is CAIGGDYSYEQYF. The CDR3 nucleotides are TGTGCCATCGGGGGGGATTACTCCTACGAGCAGTACTTC.

The gene calls are TRBV27 and TRBJ2-1, with 10 bases identical to TRBD2. The CDR3 spans 16 residues. In germline, CDR1 is MNHEY, CDR2 SMNVEV (reference sequence). Trimming took 1 base from V and 8 from J; bases not matched to a gene: 8. Here the CDR3 reads CASSLYRLAGAHEQFF. The CDR3 region has the DNA TGTGCCAGCAGTTTATATCGGCTAGCGGGAGCCCATGAGCAGTTCTTC.

With regard to this clonotype: One end of the junction is discordant with germline, which a read error may explain. The rearrangement links TRBV30 to TRBJ2-5; D remains unclear. The CDR3 length is 13 residues. Per germline, CDR1 GTSNPN and CDR2 SVGIG (reference sequence). The CDR3 bases are TGTGCCTGGAGGGAATGGCAGAAAGAGACCCAGTGCTTC. Its translation: CAWREWQKETQCF.

This clonotype was observed a handful of times. The chain couples TRBV6-6 to TRBJ2-7, with 7 bases aligning to TRBD1. V shed 4 bases, J shed 7 bases, and the junction held 4 bases outside the gene matches. The CDR3 loop spans 12 amino acids. Germline V gives CDR1 MNHNY, CDR2 SVGAGI (reference sequence). CDR3 sequence (DNA): TGTGCCAGCAGTTCAACAGGGGATGAGCAGTACTTC. Translation: CASSSTGDEQYF.

This clonotype was observed a few times. The CDR3 loop reads CASSEDQGQNTEAFF. The CDR3 bases are TGTGCCAGCAGTGAAGATCAGGGCCAGAACACTGAAGCTTTCTTT. The J gene is TRBJ1-1, the V gene TRBV25-1, with a possible D match to TRBD1 (5 bases). The CDR3 spans 15 residues. The germline V and J ends were trimmed by 2 bases and 1 base, with 11 bases remaining between them. Germline assignment: CDR1 MGHDK and CDR2 SYGVNS.

This clonotype has a handful of counts. This chain joins TRBV25-1 and TRBJ2-1; D gene ambiguous. The V end lost 1 base, the J end lost 4 bases, and 8 bases lay between the germline ends. CDR1 and CDR2 from the germline V gene are MGHDK and SYGVNS. This CDR3 has 14 residues. CDR3 sequence: CASSESAAYNEQFF. Here the CDR3 DNA reads TGTGCCAGCAGTGAATCGGCGGCGTACAATGAGCAGTTCTTC.

This clonotype came up a few times. The V gene is TRBV29-1, the J gene TRBJ1-4; 10 bases line up with TRBD1. Germline values: CDR1 SQVTM, CDR2 ANQGSEA. CDR3 length equals 18 residues. With V trimmed by 4 bases and J by 5 bases, 16 bases remained unmatched. The CDR3 reads CSVVLARPGQGHNEKLFF. As DNA, the CDR3 is TGCAGCGTTGTTTTAGCGAGACCGGGACAGGGGCACAATGAAAAACTGTTTTTT. The whole variable domain, remainder taken from reference TRBV29-1 and TRBJ1-4, is SAVISQKPSRDICQRGTSLTIQCQVDSQVTMMFWYRQQPGQSLTLIATANQGSEATYESGFVIDKFPISRPNLTFSTLTVSNMSPEDSSIYLCSVVLARPGQGHNEKLFFGSGTQLSVL.

This clonotype was found a few times. V gene TRBV30 combines with J gene TRBJ2-2; no firm D call. The ends were cut back, 3 bases at V and 4 bases at J, with 12 bases in the middle. Germline CDR1 is GTSNPN and CDR2 is SVGIG (reference sequence). The CDR3 runs to 14 residues. The CDR3 loop is CAWSADIRTGELFF. The DNA of the CDR3 is TGTGCCTGGAGCGCTGACATCCGCACCGGGGAGCTGTTTTTT.

The chain has TRBV28 and TRBJ2-2; 9 bases line up with TRBD1. Per the germline V gene, CDR1 is MDHEN and CDR2 is SYDVKM. This CDR3 region has 15 residues. The V segment lost 6 bases and the J segment 6 bases; nucleotides outside the gene matches: 8. The CDR3 spells CASSLPGQGAGELFF. For the CDR3, the DNA is TGTGCCAGCAGCTTACCGGGACAGGGTGCCGGGGAGCTGTTTTTT.

This clonotype was observed a few times. This chain uses TRBV7-9 with TRBJ1-2, with 9 bases matching TRBD1. CDR3 length: 15 amino acids. Germline CDR1 SEHNR, CDR2 FQNEAQ (reference sequence). V lost 4 bases and J lost 6; bases outside the gene matches: 9. DNA of the CDR3: TGTGCCAGCAGCTGGGGGCCGGGACAGGGTGATGGCTACACCTTC. It codes for CASSWGPGQGDGYTF.

The chain joins TRBV6-5 to TRBJ2-1, with D perhaps TRBD2 (6 bases). V lost 6 bases to trimming and J lost 2 bases, with 14 bases between them. CDR3 length: 15 amino acids. The germline V gene encodes CDR1 MNHEY and CDR2 SVGAGI. For the CDR3, the DNA is TGTGCCAGCAGCCGACTAGTTAGGACCTACAATGAGCAGTTCTTC. Its protein product is CASSRLVRTYNEQFF.

The chain is built from TRBV6-6 and TRBJ1-2; D not certain. The V gene lost 0 bases and the J gene lost 7 bases, with 12 bases spanning the gap. CDR1 is MNHNY, CDR2 SVGAGI, per germline (reference sequence). The CDR3 is 14 residues long. The CDR3 sequence: CASSYSTGEFGYTF. CDR3 nucleotides: TGTGCCAGCAGTTACTCGACCGGGGAGTTTGGCTACACCTTC.

The chain has TRBV11-2 and TRBJ2-4; D gene unclear. CDR3 length: 12 amino acids. V dropped 1 base and J dropped 15 bases, with 13 bases sitting between them. Germline lookup yields CDR1 SGHAT and CDR2 FQNNGV. CDR3 DNA sequence: TGTGCCAGCAGCTTAGGGTCTGTGCCACGGTACTTC. Protein sequence: CASSLGSVPRYF.

The chain links TRBV5-4 to TRBJ2-4, with TRBD1 matching over 7 bases. Looked up from germline, CDR1 is SGHNT and CDR2 is YYREEE (reference sequence). The CDR3 length is 13 residues. The V and J ends lost 3 bases and 7 bases, in that order; junction bases with no gene match: 4. The CDR3 DNA reads as TGTGCCAGCAGCTGGGACAGAGGGAACATTCAGTACTTC. It codes for CASSWDRGNIQYF.